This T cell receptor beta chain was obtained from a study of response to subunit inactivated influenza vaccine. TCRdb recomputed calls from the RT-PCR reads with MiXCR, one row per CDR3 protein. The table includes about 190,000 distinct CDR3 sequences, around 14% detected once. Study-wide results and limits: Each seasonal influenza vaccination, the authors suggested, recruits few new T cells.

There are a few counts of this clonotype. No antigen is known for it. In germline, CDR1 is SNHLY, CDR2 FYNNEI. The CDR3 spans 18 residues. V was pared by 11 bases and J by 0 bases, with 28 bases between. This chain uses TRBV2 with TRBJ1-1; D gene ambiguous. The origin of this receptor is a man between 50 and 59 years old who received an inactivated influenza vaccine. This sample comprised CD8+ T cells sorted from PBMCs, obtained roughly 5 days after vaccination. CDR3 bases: TGTGCCCTCTGTTTTCCCCGGGTTTTTGGCGGCATGAACACTGAAGCTTTCTTT. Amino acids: CALCFPRVFGGMNTEAFF.